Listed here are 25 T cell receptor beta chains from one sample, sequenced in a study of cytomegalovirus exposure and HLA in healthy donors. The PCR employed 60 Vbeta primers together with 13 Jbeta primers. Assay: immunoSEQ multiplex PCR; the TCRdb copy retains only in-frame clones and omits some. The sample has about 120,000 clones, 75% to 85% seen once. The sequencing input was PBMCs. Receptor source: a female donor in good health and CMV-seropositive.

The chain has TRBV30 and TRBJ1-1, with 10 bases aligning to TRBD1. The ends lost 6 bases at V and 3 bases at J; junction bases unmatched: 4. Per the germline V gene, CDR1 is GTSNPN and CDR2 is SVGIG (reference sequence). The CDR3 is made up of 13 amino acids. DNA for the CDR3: TGTGCCTGTTCCGGGACAGGGGACACTGAAGCTTTCTTT. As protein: CACSGTGDTEAFF.

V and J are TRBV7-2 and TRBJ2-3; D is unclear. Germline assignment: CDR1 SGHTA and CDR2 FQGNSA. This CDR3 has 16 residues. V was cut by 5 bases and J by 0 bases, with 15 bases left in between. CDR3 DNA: TGTGCCAGCAGCCCCAAGACTGTTCCTAGCACAGATACGCAGTATTTT. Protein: CASSPKTVPSTDTQYF. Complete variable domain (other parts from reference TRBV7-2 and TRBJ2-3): GAGVSQSPSNKVTEKGKDVELRCDPISGHTALYWYRQSLGQGLEFLIYFQGNSAPDKSGLPSDRFSAERTGGSVSTLTIQRTQQEDSAVYLCASSPKTVPSTDTQYFGPGTRLTVL.

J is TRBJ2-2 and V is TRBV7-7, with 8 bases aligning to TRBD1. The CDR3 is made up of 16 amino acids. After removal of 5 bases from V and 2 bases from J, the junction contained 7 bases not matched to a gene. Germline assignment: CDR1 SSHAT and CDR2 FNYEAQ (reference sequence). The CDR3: CASSPQTGENTGELFF. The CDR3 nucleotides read TGTGCCAGCAGCCCGCAGACAGGGGAAAACACCGGGGAGCTGTTTTTT. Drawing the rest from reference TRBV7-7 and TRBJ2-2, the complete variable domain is GAGVSQSPRYKVTKRGQDVTLRCDPISSHATLYWYQQALGQGPEFLTYFNYEAQPDKSGLPSDRFSAERPEGSISTLTIQRTEQRDSAMYRCASSPQTGENTGELFFGEGSRLTVL.

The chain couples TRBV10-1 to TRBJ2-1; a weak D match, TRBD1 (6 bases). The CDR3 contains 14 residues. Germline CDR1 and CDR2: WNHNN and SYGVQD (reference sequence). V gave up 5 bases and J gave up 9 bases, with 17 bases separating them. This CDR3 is CASSTGPVTSEQFF. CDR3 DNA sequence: TGCGCCAGCAGTACAGGGCCCGTGACGAGTGAGCAGTTCTTC.

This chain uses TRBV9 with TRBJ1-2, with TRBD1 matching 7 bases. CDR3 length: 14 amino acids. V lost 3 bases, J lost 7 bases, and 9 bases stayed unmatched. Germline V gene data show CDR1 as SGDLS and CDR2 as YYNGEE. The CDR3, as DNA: TGTGCCAGCAGCGCCACCGACAGGGTGGGTGGCTACACCTTC. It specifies CASSATDRVGGYTF. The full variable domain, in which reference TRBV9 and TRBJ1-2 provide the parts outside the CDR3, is DSGVTQTPKHLITATGQRVTLRCSPRSGDLSVYWYQQSLDQGLQFLIQYYNGEERAKGNILERFSAQQFPDLHSELNLSSLELGDSALYFCASSATDRVGGYTFGSGTRLTVV.

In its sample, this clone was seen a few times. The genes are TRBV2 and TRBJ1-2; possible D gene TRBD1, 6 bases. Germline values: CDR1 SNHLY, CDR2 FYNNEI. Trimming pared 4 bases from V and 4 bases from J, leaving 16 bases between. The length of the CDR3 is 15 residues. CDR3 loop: CASSGARQASYGYTF. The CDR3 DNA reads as TGTGCCAGCAGTGGAGCTCGACAGGCTTCCTATGGCTACACCTTC.

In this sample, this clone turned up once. CDR3: CAISESVVKGASYNSPLHF. The CDR3 DNA follows: TGTGCCATCAGTGAGTCAGTGGTGAAGGGGGCCTCCTATAATTCACCCCTCCACTTT. V usage is TRBV10-3 and J usage is TRBJ1-6; TRBD1 matches at 7 bases. This CDR3 spans 19 amino acids. CDR1 and CDR2 (germline): ENHRY, SYGVKD. V gave up 0 bases and J gave up 0 bases; unmatched junction bases: 8.

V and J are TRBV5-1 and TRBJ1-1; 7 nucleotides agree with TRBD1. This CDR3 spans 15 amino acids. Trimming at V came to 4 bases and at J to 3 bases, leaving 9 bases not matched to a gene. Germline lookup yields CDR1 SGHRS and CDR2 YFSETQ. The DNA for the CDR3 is TGCGCCAGCAGCCACCGCAGGGGGACAGACACTGAAGCTTTCTTT. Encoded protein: CASSHRRGTDTEAFF.

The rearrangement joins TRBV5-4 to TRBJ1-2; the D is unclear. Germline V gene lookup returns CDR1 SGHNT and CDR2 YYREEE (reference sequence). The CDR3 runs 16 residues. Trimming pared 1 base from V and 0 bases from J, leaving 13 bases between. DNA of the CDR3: TGTGCCAGCAGCTTGCTAACGGGGAAAGCTAACTATGGCTACACCTTC. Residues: CASSLLTGKANYGYTF.

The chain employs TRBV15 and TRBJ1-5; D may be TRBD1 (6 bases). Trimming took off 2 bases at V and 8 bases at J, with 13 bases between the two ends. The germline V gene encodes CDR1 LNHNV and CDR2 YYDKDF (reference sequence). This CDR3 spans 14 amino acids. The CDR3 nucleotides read TGTGCCACCAGCAGAAACAGGGTTGGAGAGCCCCAGCATTTT. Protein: CATSRNRVGEPQHF.

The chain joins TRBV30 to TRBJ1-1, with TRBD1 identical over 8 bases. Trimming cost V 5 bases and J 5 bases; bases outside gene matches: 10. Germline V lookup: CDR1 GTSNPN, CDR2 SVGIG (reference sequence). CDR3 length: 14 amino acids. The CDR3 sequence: CAWDPGQAGTEAFF. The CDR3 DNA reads TGTGCCTGGGATCCGGGACAGGCAGGAACTGAAGCTTTCTTT.

CDR3 sequence: CALGQGYEKLFF. As DNA, the CDR3 is TGTGCTTTGGGACAGGGATATGAAAAACTGTTTTTT. The rearrangement links TRBV30 to TRBJ1-4; TRBD1 matches 9 bases. The CDR3 has 12 amino acids. The germline CDR1 and CDR2 sequences are GTSNPN and SVGIG (reference sequence).

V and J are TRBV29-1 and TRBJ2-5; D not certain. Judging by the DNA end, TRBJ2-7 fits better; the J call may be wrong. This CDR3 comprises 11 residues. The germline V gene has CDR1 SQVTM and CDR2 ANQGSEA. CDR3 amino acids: CSVDQNYEQYF. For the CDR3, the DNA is TGCAGCGTTGACCAAAACTACGAGCAGTACTTC.

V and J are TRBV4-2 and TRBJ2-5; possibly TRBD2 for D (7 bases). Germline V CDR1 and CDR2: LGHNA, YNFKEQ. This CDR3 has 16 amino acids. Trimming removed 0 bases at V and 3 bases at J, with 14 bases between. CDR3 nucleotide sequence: TGTGCCAGCAGCCAAGAGGGAGGGGGAATGAAAGAGACCCAGTACTTC. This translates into CASSQEGGGMKETQYF.

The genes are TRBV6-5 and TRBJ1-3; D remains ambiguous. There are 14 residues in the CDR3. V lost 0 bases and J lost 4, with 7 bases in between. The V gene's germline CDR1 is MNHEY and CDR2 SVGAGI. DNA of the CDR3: TGTGCCAGCAGTTACTCGAGTCTCGGAAACACCATATATTTT. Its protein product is CASSYSSLGNTIYF.

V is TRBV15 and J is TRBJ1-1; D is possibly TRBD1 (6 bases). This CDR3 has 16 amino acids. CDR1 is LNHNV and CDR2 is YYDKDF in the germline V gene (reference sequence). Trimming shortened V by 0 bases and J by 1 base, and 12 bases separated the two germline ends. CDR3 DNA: TGTGCCACCAGCAGAGACCAGGGGCGGACGAACACTGAAGCTTTCTTT. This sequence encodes CATSRDQGRTNTEAFF.

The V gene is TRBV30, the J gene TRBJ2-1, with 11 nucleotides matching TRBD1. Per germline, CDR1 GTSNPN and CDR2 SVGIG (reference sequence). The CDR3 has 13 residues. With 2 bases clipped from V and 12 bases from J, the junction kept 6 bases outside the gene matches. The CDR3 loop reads CAWSQDRGLGQFF. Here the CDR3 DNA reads TGTGCCTGGAGTCAGGACAGGGGGCTTGGGCAGTTCTTC.

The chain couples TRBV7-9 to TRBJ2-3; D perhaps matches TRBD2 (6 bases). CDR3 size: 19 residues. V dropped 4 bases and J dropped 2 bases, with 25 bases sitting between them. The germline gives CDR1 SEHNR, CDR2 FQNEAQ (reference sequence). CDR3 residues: CASSSGGAGSVGVTDTQYF. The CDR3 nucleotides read TGTGCCAGCAGCTCTGGCGGGGCAGGGAGCGTGGGAGTCACAGATACGCAGTATTTT.

CDR3 in DNA: TGTGCCAGCACCATAGGTCCGGGGACTGAAGCTTTCTTT. This translates into CASTIGPGTEAFF. This chain joins TRBV2 and TRBJ1-1, with D hard to call. Germline CDR1 reads SNHLY; CDR2 reads FYNNEI. The CDR3 has 13 residues. Trimming pared 7 bases from V and 5 bases from J, leaving 14 bases between. Full variable domain (remainder filled in from reference TRBV2 and TRBJ1-1): EPEVTQTPSHQVTQMGQEVILRCVPISNHLYFYWYRQILGQKVEFLVSFYNNEISEKSEIFDDQFSVERPDGSNFTLKIRSTKLEDSAMYFCASTIGPGTEAFFGQGTRLTVV.

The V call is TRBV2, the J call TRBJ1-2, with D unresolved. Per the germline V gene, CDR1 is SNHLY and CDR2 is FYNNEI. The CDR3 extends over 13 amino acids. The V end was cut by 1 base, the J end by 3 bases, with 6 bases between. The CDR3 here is CASSEDSYYGYTF. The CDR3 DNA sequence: TGTGCCAGCAGTGAAGACAGTTACTATGGCTACACCTTC.

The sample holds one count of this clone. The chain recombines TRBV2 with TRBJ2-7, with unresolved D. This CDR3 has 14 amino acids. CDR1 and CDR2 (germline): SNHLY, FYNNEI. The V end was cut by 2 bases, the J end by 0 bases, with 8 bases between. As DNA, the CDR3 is TGTGCCAGCAGTGAACGGGTCTACTCCTACGAGCAGTACTTC. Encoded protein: CASSERVYSYEQYF. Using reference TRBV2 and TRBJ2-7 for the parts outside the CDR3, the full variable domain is EPEVTQTPSHQVTQMGQEVILRCVPISNHLYFYWYRQILGQKVEFLVSFYNNEISEKSEIFDDQFSVERPDGSNFTLKIRSTKLEDSAMYFCASSERVYSYEQYFGPGTRLTVT.

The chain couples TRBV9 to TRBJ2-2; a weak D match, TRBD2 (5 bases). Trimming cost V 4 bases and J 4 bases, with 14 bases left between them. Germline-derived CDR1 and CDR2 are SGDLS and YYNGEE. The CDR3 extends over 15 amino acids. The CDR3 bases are TGTGCCAGCAGCAATGGACTTCCTTTCACCGGGGAGCTGTTTTTT. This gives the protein CASSNGLPFTGELFF.

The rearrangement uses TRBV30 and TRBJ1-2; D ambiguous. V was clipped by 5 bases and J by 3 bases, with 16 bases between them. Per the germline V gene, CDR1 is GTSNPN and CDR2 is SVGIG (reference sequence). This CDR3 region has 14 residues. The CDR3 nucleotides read TGTGCCTGGGGAGCCCGCGGGGTCCACTATGGCTACACCTTC. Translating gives CAWGARGVHYGYTF.

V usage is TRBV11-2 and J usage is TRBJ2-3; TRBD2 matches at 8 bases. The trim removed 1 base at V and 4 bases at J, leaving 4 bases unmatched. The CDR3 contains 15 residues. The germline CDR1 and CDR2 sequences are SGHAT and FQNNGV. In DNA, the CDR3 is TGTGCCAGCAGCTTAGCGGGGGGGCGCCCAGATACGCAGTATTTT. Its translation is CASSLAGGRPDTQYF.

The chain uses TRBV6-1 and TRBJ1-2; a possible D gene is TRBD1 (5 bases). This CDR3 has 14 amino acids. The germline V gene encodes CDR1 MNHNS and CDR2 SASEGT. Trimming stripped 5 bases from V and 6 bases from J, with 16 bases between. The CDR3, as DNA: TGTGCCAGCAGTAATAGGGGATCGCTCGATGGCTACACCTTC. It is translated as CASSNRGSLDGYTF.